The 23 T cell receptor beta chains given below trace back to one sample, sequenced in a study of shared clonotypes between healthy human individuals. TCRdb's copy holds only in-frame clones and misses some; the assay was immunoSEQ multiplex PCR. The sample shows about a million clones, 70% to 80% of them seen only once. Material for sequencing was memory CD4+ T cells from PBMCs. Stated subset: CD45RA-negative fraction. The receptors come from a man aged 18 to 29 in good health. Some clones in this sample may be carry-over from other donors' samples.

This chain's CDR3 is CASRRTGFRQNEQYF. CDR3 DNA sequence: TGTGCCAGTAGAAGGACGGGTTTTCGTCAGAACGAGCAGTACTTC. The chain has TRBV28 and TRBJ2-7, with D unresolved. V was pared by 9 bases and J by 5 bases, with 23 bases between. CDR1 and CDR2 (germline): MDHEN, SYDVKM. CDR3 size: 15 residues.

The chain recombines TRBV7-2 with TRBJ1-2; 8 nucleotides line up with TRBD1. The length of the CDR3 is 15 residues. V gave up 5 bases and J gave up 0 bases; unmatched junction bases: 5. The germline gives CDR1 SGHTA, CDR2 FQGNSA. The CDR3 loop is CASSPPGQANYGYTF. The CDR3 nucleotides are TGTGCCAGCAGCCCACCGGGACAGGCTAACTATGGCTACACCTTC.

The rearrangement links TRBV28 to TRBJ1-1, with D possibly TRBD1 on 5 matching bases. The length of the CDR3 is 15 residues. CDR1 is MDHEN and CDR2 is SYDVKM in the germline V gene. V dropped 4 bases and J dropped 5 bases, with 17 bases sitting between them. CDR3 protein: CASSWTQGRGTEAFF. The CDR3 DNA follows: TGTGCCAGCAGTTGGACCCAGGGCCGGGGGACTGAAGCTTTCTTT.

The rearrangement joins TRBV28 to TRBJ2-1, with D tentatively TRBD1 (5 bases). V shed 5 bases and J shed 6 bases, with 17 bases lying between them. The CDR3 length is 15 residues. CDR1 is MDHEN and CDR2 is SYDVKM in the germline V gene. The CDR3 nucleotides are TGTGCCAGCAGTCCTGCAGGGAACAAGGTCAATGAGCAGTTCTTC. The encoded protein is CASSPAGNKVNEQFF.

This chain links TRBV7-9 with TRBJ2-5; D assignment may be TRBD1 or TRBD2 (6 bases each). Germline-derived CDR1 and CDR2 are SEHNR and FQNEAQ (reference sequence). This CDR3 spans 15 amino acids. Between the trimmed V and J ends, which lost 1 base and 4 bases, there was a span of 13 bases. CDR3 nucleotide sequence: TGTGCCAGCAGCTTAGGTGGGGGGCGCTCAGAGACCCAGTACTTC. Translation gives CASSLGGGRSETQYF.

Here the CDR3 reads CASSLADLAGAYNEQFF. The CDR3 bases are TGTGCCAGCAGCTTAGCGGATCTAGCGGGGGCCTACAATGAGCAGTTCTTC. The chain combines TRBV7-2 with TRBJ2-1, with 10 bases aligning to TRBD2. The junction had 4 bases not matched to a gene; V was cut back by 0 bases and J by 2 bases. Germline-derived CDR1 and CDR2 are SGHTA and FQGNSA. This CDR3 comprises 17 residues.

This clone was seen only once. The chain links TRBV28 to TRBJ1-2; D unclear. The CDR3 has 13 residues. V was trimmed by 3 bases and J by 4 bases, leaving 9 bases between them. Germline CDR1 MDHEN, CDR2 SYDVKM. This CDR3 reads CASSFKTAYGYTF. The CDR3 bases are TGTGCCAGCAGTTTTAAGACGGCCTATGGCTACACCTTC.

As to this clone: The sample contains more than one DNA sequence encoding this CDR3. The chain carries TRBV29-1 and TRBJ2-7; D uncertain. The length of the CDR3 is 11 residues. Per germline, CDR1 SQVTM and CDR2 ANQGSEA. Trimming cost V 5 bases and J 2 bases, with 7 bases left between them. The CDR3 sequence: CSVRTAYEQYF. The CDR3 bases are TGCAGCGTTAGGACCGCCTACGAGCAGTACTTC.

The rearrangement joins TRBV9 to TRBJ2-7, with 7 bases aligning to TRBD1. V trimming: 4 bases; J trimming: 0 bases; junction bases outside the gene matches: 7. The CDR3 sequence is 15 residues long. From germline, CDR1 is SGDLS and CDR2 YYNGEE. In DNA, the CDR3 is TGTGCCAGCAGCCCGGGACAGTGGGACTCCTACGAGCAGTACTTC. Its translation: CASSPGQWDSYEQYF.

Comments on this clone: A clone one base away is much larger, so this may be a read error. The chain recombines TRBV30 with TRBJ2-5; D is perhaps TRBD1 or TRBD2 (5 bases each). This CDR3 is built from 14 residues. Germline loops: CDR1 GTSNPN, CDR2 SVGIG (reference sequence). The CDR3, as DNA: TGTGCCTGGAGACCCGGGACCGCCCAAGAGACCCGGTACTTC. Its translation is CAWRPGTAQETRYF.

The chain combines TRBV5-1 with TRBJ2-7; 11 nucleotides line up with TRBD2. This CDR3 region has 17 residues. V was clipped by 0 bases and J by 4 bases; unmatched bases: 9. Germline loops: CDR1 SGHRS, CDR2 YFSETQ. The chain's CDR3 is CASSLAPRLAGTYEQYF. CDR3 DNA: TGCGCCAGCAGCTTGGCCCCCCGACTAGCGGGGACATACGAGCAGTACTTC. The full variable domain, rest sourced from reference TRBV5-1 and TRBJ2-7, is KAGVTQTPRYLIKTRGQQVTLSCSPISGHRSVSWYQQTPGQGLQFLFEYFSETQRNKGNFPGRFSGRQFSNSRSEMNVSTLELGDSALYLCASSLAPRLAGTYEQYFGPGTRLTVT.

V and J are TRBV19 and TRBJ1-1, with D uncertain. The V gene's germline CDR1 is LNHDA and CDR2 SQIVND (reference sequence). V was clipped by 7 bases and J by 8 bases, with 17 bases between them. The CDR3 runs 13 residues. The CDR3 region is CASTSRPGLEAFF. For the CDR3, the DNA is TGTGCCAGTACCTCTCGTCCGGGTTTAGAAGCTTTCTTT.

The chain has TRBV28 and TRBJ2-5; TRBD2 matches at 9 bases. Germline CDR1 and CDR2: MDHEN and SYDVKM. The CDR3 extends over 16 amino acids. The ends lost 4 bases at V and 5 bases at J; junction bases unmatched: 11. This CDR3 reads CASSSSGRRLWETQYF. CDR3 nucleotide sequence: TGTGCCAGCAGTTCCAGCGGGAGGCGCCTCTGGGAGACCCAGTACTTC.

This sequence joins TRBV6-5 and TRBJ2-1; 7 bases agree with TRBD2. Germline V CDR1 and CDR2: MNHEY, SVGAGI. The CDR3 sequence is 15 residues long. Germline trimming cut 2 bases from V and 8 bases from J; bases unmatched to any gene: 9. The CDR3 nucleotides read TGTGCCAGCAGTTACGAAGCGGGAATTAGGGATGAGCAGTTCTTC. This codes for CASSYEAGIRDEQFF.

This clone was seen a handful of times. The chain uses TRBV28 and TRBJ1-5; D is ambiguous. V shed 9 bases and J shed 0 bases, with 6 bases lying between them. The CDR3 sequence is 12 residues long. Germline CDR1 and CDR2: MDHEN and SYDVKM. The CDR3 coding sequence is TGTGCCAGTCAGGTTAGCAATCAGCCCCAGCATTTT. Its protein is CASQVSNQPQHF.

This clone was seen only once. This rearrangement joins TRBV2 to TRBJ1-3; 7 nucleotides line up with TRBD1. The length of the CDR3 is 16 residues. Germline V gene sequence: CDR1 SNHLY, CDR2 FYNNEI. The V gene end was trimmed by 2 bases and the J gene end by 0 bases; junction bases not matched to a gene: 4. The CDR3 loop is CASSEQGGLSGNTIYF. CDR3 nucleotides: TGTGCCAGCAGTGAACAGGGGGGCCTCTCTGGAAACACCATATATTTT.

The CDR3 region is CASSIVGDRAAEQYF. The CDR3 bases are TGTGCCAGTAGTATAGTGGGGGACAGGGCGGCCGAGCAGTACTTC. V gene TRBV19 combines with J gene TRBJ2-7; 9 positions agree with TRBD1. Germline-derived CDR1 and CDR2 are LNHDA and SQIVND (reference sequence). V lost 1 base and J lost 6; bases outside the gene matches: 7. The CDR3 spans 15 residues.

This clone was seen at least ten times. The sample holds other DNA sequences that translate to the same CDR3. This chain uses TRBV2 with TRBJ1-1; a weak D match, TRBD1 (5 bases). The CDR3 is 14 amino acids. Germline CDR1 is SNHLY and CDR2 is FYNNEI. The V and J ends lost 6 bases and 0 bases respectively, with 11 bases between them. As DNA, the CDR3 is TGTGCCAGCAGATCGACAGTCATGAACACTGAAGCTTTCTTT. Its protein product is CASRSTVMNTEAFF. Full variable domain (missing parts from reference TRBV2 and TRBJ1-1): EPEVTQTPSHQVTQMGQEVILRCVPISNHLYFYWYRQILGQKVEFLVSFYNNEISEKSEIFDDQFSVERPDGSNFTLKIRSTKLEDSAMYFCASRSTVMNTEAFFGQGTRLTVV.

A few counts support this clone. The chain joins TRBV7-9 to TRBJ1-1; maybe TRBD1 (6 bases). CDR1 and CDR2 (germline): SEHNR, FQNEAQ (reference sequence). The CDR3 loop spans 12 amino acids. V was clipped by 5 bases and J by 7 bases, with 11 bases between them. CDR3 DNA sequence: TGTGCCAGCAGCGGGAGGGGGATTGAAGCTTTCTTT. Residues: CASSGRGIEAFF.

The genes are TRBV7-8 and TRBJ1-3; D remains ambiguous. V lost 5 bases to trimming and J lost 0 bases, with 11 bases between them. This CDR3 spans 15 amino acids. Germline CDR1 SGHVS, CDR2 FQNEAQ. The CDR3 DNA follows: TGTGCCAGCAGCCGAGACGGACGCTCTGGAAACACCATATATTTT. Its protein is CASSRDGRSGNTIYF.

The chain joins TRBV5-6 to TRBJ2-7, with 7 bases that match TRBD1. This CDR3 is built from 14 residues. CDR1 SGHDT and CDR2 YYEEEE come from the germline V gene. Trimming cost V 1 base and J 4 bases; bases outside gene matches: 5. The DNA for the CDR3 is TGTGCCAGCAGCTTGACAGGGGTTGTGTACGAGCAGTACTTC. This translates into CASSLTGVVYEQYF.

This sequence joins TRBV7-9 and TRBJ2-7, with 9 bases that match TRBD1. V shed 1 base, J shed 7 bases, and the junction held 8 bases outside the gene matches. The length of the CDR3 is 15 residues. The V gene's germline CDR1 is SEHNR and CDR2 FQNEAQ (reference sequence). The CDR3 here is CASSLEGTGRIEQYF. In DNA, the CDR3 is TGTGCCAGCAGCTTAGAGGGGACAGGGAGAATTGAGCAGTACTTC.

This chain joins TRBV19 and TRBJ2-7; D is possibly TRBD2 (5 bases). The CDR3 consists of 14 residues. Germline CDR1 is LNHDA and CDR2 is SQIVND (reference sequence). Trimming left V 3 bases short and J 1 base short, with 10 bases between. The CDR3 DNA sequence: TGTGCCAGTAGTATGTTCCCGGGATCCTACGAGCAGTACTTC. This sequence encodes CASSMFPGSYEQYF.